This T cell receptor beta chain was recovered during a study of T cell responses to AZD1222 COVID-19 vaccine. Notes on the study in general: Repertoires were obtained only post-peak T cell response. Spike-wide coverage was observed for vaccine-associated CD4 TCRs, with dominant responses at 160-218 and 743-854. Among the donors, most were white British and more were female, and clonal diversity was possibly underestimated.

Sequencing was performed with immunoSEQ multiplex PCR; in TCRdb, only in-frame clones are kept and a portion is missing. The sample includes 150,000 to 180,000 clones, about nine tenths of them seen just once. Points on this clone: Its antigen is not identified.

This TCR derives from an adult in good health. Here the sequenced sample was peripheral blood, taken on day 0 of MenACWY control vaccination.

DNA for the CDR3: TGCGCCAGCAGCCCACTTTCTGCAGATACGCAGTATTTT. Its protein product is CASSPLSADTQYF. The chain links TRBV4-1 to TRBJ2-3; D gene uncertain. V gave up 4 bases and J gave up 4 bases, with 9 bases separating them. The CDR3 runs 13 residues. Germline-derived CDR1 and CDR2 are MGHRA and YSYEKL.